This T cell receptor beta chain comes out of a study of response to subunit inactivated influenza vaccine. TCRdb re-derived calls from the RT-PCR reads in MiXCR, one entry per CDR3 protein. The sample gives hundreds of thousands of distinct CDR3 sequences, around a sixth of which show up once; approximately 10% is in the top ten. The CDR3 is made up of 14 amino acids. V lost 8 bases, J lost 16 bases, and 17 bases stayed unmatched. CDR1 is MNHEY, CDR2 SMNVEV, per germline (reference sequence). General observations from the study: It was suggested by the authors that few new T cells are recruited by each seasonal influenza vaccination.

This clonotype was seen only a few times. Its antigen is undetermined. Material: PBMCs from blood, obtained roughly 12 days after vaccination. The origin of this receptor is a man aged 45-60 years who received an inactivated influenza vaccine. The J gene is TRBJ1-6, the V gene TRBV27; 7 bases align to TRBD1. The CDR3 protein is CASSSAQGRRPLHF. The DNA of the CDR3 is TGTGCCAGCTCGAGTGCACAGGGGCGCCGACCTCTCCACTTT.